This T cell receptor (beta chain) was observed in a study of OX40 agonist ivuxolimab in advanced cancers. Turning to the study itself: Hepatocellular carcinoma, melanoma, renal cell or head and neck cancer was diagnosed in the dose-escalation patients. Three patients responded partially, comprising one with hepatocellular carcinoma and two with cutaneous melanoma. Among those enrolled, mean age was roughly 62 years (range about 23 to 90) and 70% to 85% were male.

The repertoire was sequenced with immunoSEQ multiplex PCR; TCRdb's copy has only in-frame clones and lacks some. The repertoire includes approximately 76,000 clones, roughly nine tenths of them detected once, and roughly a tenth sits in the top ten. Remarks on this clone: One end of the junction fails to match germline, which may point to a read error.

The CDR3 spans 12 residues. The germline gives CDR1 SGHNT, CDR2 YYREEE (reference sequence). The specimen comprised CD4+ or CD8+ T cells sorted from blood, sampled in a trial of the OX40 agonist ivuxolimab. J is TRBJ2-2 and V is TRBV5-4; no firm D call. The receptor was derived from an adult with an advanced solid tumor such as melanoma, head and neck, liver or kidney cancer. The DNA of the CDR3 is TGCGCCAGCAGCACGGACACCGGGGAGCTGTTTTTT. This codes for CASSTDTGELFF. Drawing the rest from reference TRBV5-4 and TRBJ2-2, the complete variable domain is ETGVTQSPTHLIKTRGQQVTLRCSSQSGHNTVSWYQQALGQGPQFIFQYYREEENGRGNFPPRFSGLQFPNYSSELNVNALELDDSALYLCASSTDTGELFFGEGSRLTVL.